The source of this TCR beta chain is a study of T cells in Graves' hyperthyroidism and ophthalmopathy. Across the whole study: Before any treatment, at initial diagnosis, peripheral blood was collected.

This clonotype was counted many times. CDR1 is SGHTA and CDR2 is FQGTGA in the germline V gene. This CDR3 region has 14 residues. The ends were cut back, 3 bases at V and 9 bases at J, with 15 bases in the middle. RNA transcripts gave rise to amplified TCR beta CDR3 regions. The HTBI primer set was used in a first-round RT-PCR of the TCR CDR3. TCRdb fed the multiplex PCR reads into MiXCR, producing one record per CDR3 protein. The table has about 380,000 distinct CDR3 sequences, about 18% seen once. A NOSPECS grade of at least 4, a Clinical Activity Score of at least 3 and duration under 3 months were recorded in ophthalmopathy patients. Lactation, pregnancy, other autoimmune disease or uncontrolled infection led to exclusion of patients. Under 12 ml fresh peripheral blood yielded the PBMCs.

The chain carries TRBV7-3 and TRBJ2-1; D unresolved. Sample: blood. This clonotype originated in a man younger than 30 with Graves' ophthalmopathy. CDR3 loop: CASSFGSPPSEQFF. CDR3 bases: TGTGCCAGCAGCTTCGGTAGCCCGCCGAGTGAGCAGTTCTTC.